The clone carrying this TCR beta chain was recorded at least ten times. Antigen: not known. Employing constant-segment primers, 5'RACE generated TCR alpha and TCR beta cDNA libraries bearing sample barcodes and UMIs. Each CDR3 protein gets one entry after TCRdb re-called the 5' RACE reads with MiXCR. The sample holds roughly 160,000 distinct CDR3 sequences, 11% seen once. The sample originates from a study of T-cell memory formation after mild COVID-19. Study-wide background: Largely, TCR clusters stayed within a single donor. General study findings and limits: Day 15 to 85 contracting clones showed balanced CD4/CD8; later expanders leaned CD4+. Among CD4+ contracting clones, most were CM and EM, and CD8+ ones EMRA.

Sequenced input: PBMCs or a T cell subset sorted from them (not recorded which). This receptor was taken from a man aged 18-30 years who had mild COVID-19 (a few samples of this study predate the infection). Cell type and time point are not known.

The CDR3 nucleotides are TGCGCCAGCAGCTTGGGACAGGAGGACGAGCAGTACTTC. It codes for CASSLGQEDEQYF. This sequence joins TRBV5-1 and TRBJ2-7; perhaps TRBD1 as D (6 bases). V was cut by 0 bases and J by 5 bases, with 9 bases left in between. The germline gives CDR1 SGHRS, CDR2 YFSETQ. This CDR3 region has 13 residues.